The next 15 T cell receptor beta chains were all read from a single sample in a study of blood T cell repertoires in COVID-19. The assay was immunoSEQ multiplex PCR, and TCRdb's table has in-frame clones only and misses some. Of some 97,000 clones listed, roughly 90% are singletons. Input material: peripheral blood. The receptors shown here come from a man aged 55-75 years with acute or convalescent COVID-19.

The chain uses TRBV7-9 and TRBJ1-4, with D possibly being TRBD1 (6 bases). Trimming took 3 bases from V and 11 from J, leaving 13 bases between them. CDR3 length: 13 residues. Per the germline V gene, CDR1 is SEHNR and CDR2 is FQNEAQ (reference sequence). The chain's CDR3 is CASSLEQGSKLFF. CDR3 nucleotides: TGTGCCAGCAGCTTGGAACAGGGCTCCAAACTGTTTTTT.

This chain links TRBV6-5 with TRBJ1-5; 8 bases line up with TRBD1. This CDR3 has 15 residues. Germline lookup yields CDR1 MNHEY and CDR2 SVGAGI. V dropped 6 bases and J dropped 2; count of bases not matched to a gene: 6. Here the CDR3 reads CASSLDRGGNQPQHF. DNA of the CDR3: TGTGCCAGCAGCCTCGACAGGGGAGGCAATCAGCCCCAGCATTTT.

The chain joins TRBV20-1 to TRBJ2-3; D not certain. CDR3 size: 11 residues. In germline, CDR1 is DFQATT, CDR2 SNEGSKA (reference sequence). V dropped 4 bases and J dropped 5 bases, with 7 bases sitting between them. CDR3 sequence: CSANNLDTQYF. The CDR3 DNA follows: TGCAGTGCTAATAACTTAGATACGCAGTATTTT.

The J gene is TRBJ1-5, the V gene TRBV19; tentatively, D is TRBD1 (6 bases). CDR3 length equals 13 residues. Germline values: CDR1 LNHDA, CDR2 SQIVND (reference sequence). With 5 bases removed from V and 6 bases from J, the gap between germline ends came to 11 bases. This CDR3 reads CASSYRVGQPQHF. The CDR3 nucleotides are TGTGCCAGTAGTTACAGGGTAGGTCAGCCCCAGCATTTT.

The rearrangement links TRBV15 to TRBJ2-3, with 11 bases matching TRBD1. Losses at the gene ends were 4 bases for V and 4 bases for J; bases not matched to a gene: 7. Germline CDR1 is LNHNV and CDR2 is YYDKDF (reference sequence). The CDR3 has 16 residues. CDR3 residues: CATSIPGQGVADTQYF. The CDR3 coding sequence is TGTGCCACCAGCATCCCGGGACAGGGGGTCGCAGATACGCAGTATTTT. The full variable domain, with the rest looked up from reference TRBV15 and TRBJ2-3, is DAMVIQNPRYQVTQFGKPVTLSCSQTLNHNVMYWYQQKSSQAPKLLFHYYDKDFNNEADTPDNFQSRRPNTSFCFLDIRSPGLGDTAMYLCATSIPGQGVADTQYFGPGTRLTVL.

V usage is TRBV30 and J usage is TRBJ1-5; D gene unclear. The CDR3 is made up of 15 amino acids. From germline, CDR1 is GTSNPN and CDR2 SVGIG (reference sequence). The V and J ends lost 0 bases and 0 bases respectively, with 9 bases between them. The CDR3 bases are TGTGCCTGGAGTGTAGGGAGCAGTAGCAATCAGCCCCAGCATTTT. It is translated as CAWSVGSSSNQPQHF.

V and J are TRBV29-1 and TRBJ2-3; TRBD2 agrees at 13 bases. There are 17 residues in the CDR3. Germline V gene lookup returns CDR1 SQVTM and CDR2 ANQGSEA. After removal of 6 bases from V and 3 bases from J, the junction contained 12 bases not matched to a gene. The CDR3 bases are TGCAGCGTCCGAAACCGCAAACTAGCGGGAGGGACAGATACGCAGTATTTT. Protein product: CSVRNRKLAGGTDTQYF.

This chain connects TRBV27 to TRBJ2-7; 8 bases are a match to TRBD1. Germline V CDR1 and CDR2: MNHEY, SMNVEV (reference sequence). CDR3 length: 14 amino acids. V lost 4 bases and J lost 5; bases outside the gene matches: 7. The CDR3 nucleotides are TGTGCCAGCAGTTCTTGGACAGGGCCGGACGAGCAGTACTTC. It encodes CASSSWTGPDEQYF.

The CDR3 protein is CASSPSNTIYF. The CDR3 DNA reads as TGTGCCAGCTCACCCTCAAACACCATATATTTT. V usage is TRBV18 and J usage is TRBJ1-3; D gene ambiguous. The CDR3 is 11 amino acids. The V gene lost 3 bases and the J gene lost 6 bases, with 3 bases spanning the gap. Germline V gene lookup returns CDR1 KGHSH and CDR2 LQKENI.

CDR3 DNA sequence: TGCAGCGTCGAGGACAGGGACGGAAACACCATATATTTT. It yields the protein CSVEDRDGNTIYF. The V and J genes are TRBV29-1 and TRBJ1-3, with 8 bases fitting TRBD1. The trim removed 6 bases at V and 4 bases at J, leaving 5 bases unmatched. CDR1 is SQVTM and CDR2 is ANQGSEA in the germline V gene. This CDR3 region has 13 residues.

The V call is TRBV25-1, the J call TRBJ2-7; 8 bases are a match to TRBD1. CDR1 and CDR2 from the germline V gene are MGHDK and SYGVNS. CDR3 length: 13 amino acids. V was pared by 8 bases and J by 4 bases, with 7 bases of the junction left unmatched. The CDR3 is CASGQTGVYEQYF. As DNA, the CDR3 is TGTGCCAGCGGGCAGACAGGGGTATACGAGCAGTACTTC.

This clone came up once. The V call is TRBV28, the J call TRBJ1-4, with TRBD1 as a possible D gene (6 bases). V lost 6 bases and J 4 bases, leaving 15 bases between the germline ends. The CDR3 has 15 amino acids. Per germline, CDR1 MDHEN and CDR2 SYDVKM. The CDR3 spells CASRLLRGGNEKLFF. The CDR3 bases are TGTGCCAGCAGACTCTTAAGGGGGGGTAATGAAAAACTGTTTTTT.

J is TRBJ1-2 and V is TRBV19, with 7 nucleotides matching TRBD1. V shed 5 bases and J 4 bases; nucleotides not matched to a gene: 7. The CDR3 loop spans 14 amino acids. From germline, CDR1 is LNHDA and CDR2 SQIVND (reference sequence). The CDR3 loop reads CASSQLQGGYGYTF. CDR3 in DNA: TGTGCCAGTAGTCAACTGCAGGGGGGCTATGGCTACACCTTC.

The chain links TRBV10-3 to TRBJ2-1; possible D gene TRBD2, 6 bases. This CDR3 spans 16 amino acids. V was cut by 0 bases and J by 4 bases, with 13 bases left in between. Germline values: CDR1 ENHRY, CDR2 SYGVKD. The CDR3 DNA sequence: TGTGCCATCAGTGAGTCGATGGCGGGAACATACAATGAGCAGTTCTTC. Translated, it gives CAISESMAGTYNEQFF.

V and J are TRBV7-9 and TRBJ2-7; TRBD1 agrees at 8 bases. The CDR3 consists of 13 residues. J lost 7 bases, V lost 5 bases, and 7 bases had no gene match. Germline V gene data show CDR1 as SEHNR and CDR2 as FQNEAQ (reference sequence). CDR3 residues: CASSMGQAKEQYF. CDR3 bases: TGTGCCAGCAGCATGGGACAGGCGAAGGAGCAGTACTTC.